This entry is about one TCR beta chain. Its antigen is not known. This sample is part of a study of cytomegalovirus exposure and HLA in healthy donors. Study at large: Among the 350 to 500 donors who were genotyped, over 70% fell in the genetic ancestry cluster that is associated with self-reported Caucasian donors.

The primer mix had 60 Vbeta and 13 Jbeta primers. Measured with immunoSEQ multiplex PCR; TCRdb has only the in-frame clones, and not every one. In the table there are 150,000 to 200,000 clones, 78% of which are singletons. General observations from the study: Using a false discovery rate of 0.05, a later analysis showed that about 16,000 TCR beta sequences were associated with HLA alleles. Information on immune exposure was restricted to one variable (CMV serostatus).

This CDR3 is 13 amino acids long. The junction had 4 bases not matched to a gene; V was cut back by 8 bases and J by 4 bases. Per the germline V gene, CDR1 is MNHNS and CDR2 is SASEGT. The sequenced sample consisted of PBMCs. The V gene is TRBV6-1, the J gene TRBJ1-3; 8 bases are a match to TRBD1. The TCR originated in a woman between 25 and 40 years old in good health and CMV-seropositive. CDR3 nucleotide sequence: TGTGCCAGCGGACGACAGGGGGGAAACACCATATATTTT. Protein sequence: CASGRQGGNTIYF.